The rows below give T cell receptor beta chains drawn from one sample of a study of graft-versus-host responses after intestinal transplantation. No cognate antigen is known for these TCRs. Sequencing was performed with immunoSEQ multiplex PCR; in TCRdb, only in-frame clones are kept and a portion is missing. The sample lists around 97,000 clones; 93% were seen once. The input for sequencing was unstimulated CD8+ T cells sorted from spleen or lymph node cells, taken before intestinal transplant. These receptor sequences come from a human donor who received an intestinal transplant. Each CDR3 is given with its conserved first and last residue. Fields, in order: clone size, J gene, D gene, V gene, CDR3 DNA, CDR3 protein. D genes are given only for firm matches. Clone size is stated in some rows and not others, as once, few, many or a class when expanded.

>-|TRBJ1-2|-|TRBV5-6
TGTGCCAGCAGCTTGGCCGGGGGGGCCGACTATGGCTACACCTTC
CASSLAGGADYGYTF
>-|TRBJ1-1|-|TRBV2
TGTGCCAGCGGGCCACACGGAGCTTTCTTT
CASGPHGAFF
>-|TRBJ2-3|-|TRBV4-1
TGCGCCAGCAGTCCTGATCCGGGGGCGAGGAACACAGATACGCAGTATTTT
CASSPDPGARNTDTQYF
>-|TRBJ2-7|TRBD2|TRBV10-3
TGTGCCATCAGCTCAATAGCGGGGGGGATCTCCTACGAGCAGTACTTC
CAISSIAGGISYEQYF
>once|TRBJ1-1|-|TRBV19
TGTGCCAGTAGCCTAGGAGGGGACTTCATGAACACTGAAGCTTTCTTT
CASSLGGDFMNTEAFF
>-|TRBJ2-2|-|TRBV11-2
TGTGCCAGCAGCTTCCACGGTTCGGTCACCGGGGAGCTGTTTTTT
CASSFHGSVTGELFF
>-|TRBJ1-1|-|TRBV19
TGTGCCAGTAGCGAGGACGATGGATGGAACACTGAAGCTTTCTTT
CASSEDDGWNTEAFF
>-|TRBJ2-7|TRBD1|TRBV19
TGTGCCAGTAGTATGGGACAGGGGCCCTACGAGCAGTACTTC
CASSMGQGPYEQYF
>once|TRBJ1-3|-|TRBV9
TGTGCCAGCAGCACCGATACCGGGGAGCCTGGAAACACCATATATTTT
CASSTDTGEPGNTIYF
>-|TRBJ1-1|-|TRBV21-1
-
CASSKVAAGNTEAFF
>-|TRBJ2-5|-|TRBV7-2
TGTGCCAGCACGGATCCGATGACCCCTGGGGAGACCCAGTACTTC
CASTDPMTPGETQYF
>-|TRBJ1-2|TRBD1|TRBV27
TGTGCCAGCTCTCCTCAGGGGGACTATGGCTACACCTTC
CASSPQGDYGYTF
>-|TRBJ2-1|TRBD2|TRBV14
TGTGCCAGCAGCCGTAGCGGGGGGGCCTACAATGAGCAGTTCTTC
CASSRSGGAYNEQFF
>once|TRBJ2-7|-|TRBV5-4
TGTGCCAGCAGCTTGGATCCGGAGAGGGGAATATGGGAGCAGTACTTC
CASSLDPERGIWEQYF
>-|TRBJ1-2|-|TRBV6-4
TGTGCCAGCAGGGGGCTAACGTTTTACTATGGCTACACCTTC
CASRGLTFYYGYTF
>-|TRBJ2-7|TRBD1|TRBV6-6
TGTGCCAGCAGACAGGGGGCGTTCGAGCAGTACTTC
CASRQGAFEQYF
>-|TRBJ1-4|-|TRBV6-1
TGTGCCAGCAGTGAACCTACGGACAGAATTAATGAAAAACTGTTTTTT
CASSEPTDRINEKLFF
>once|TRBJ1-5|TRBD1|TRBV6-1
TGTGCCAGCAGTGAATGGGGGGACAGGCGTCAGCCCCAGCATTTT
CASSEWGDRRQPQHF
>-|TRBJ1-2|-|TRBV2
TGTGCCAGCAGTGTGCGGGGGGCCTCCTATGGCTACACCTTC
CASSVRGASYGYTF
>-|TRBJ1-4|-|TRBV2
TGTGCCAGCAGTGATAAGGCTGAAAAACTGTTTTTT
CASSDKAEKLFF
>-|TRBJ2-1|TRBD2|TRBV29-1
TGCAGCGTTTTAGGGAGGCGGGGGGGCCGGGAGCAGTTCTTC
CSVLGRRGGREQFF
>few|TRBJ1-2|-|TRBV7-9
TGTGCCAGCAGCGGGGACGTTCGTGGCTACACCTTC
CASSGDVRGYTF
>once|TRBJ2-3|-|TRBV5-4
TGTGCCAGCAGTCTCCCTACAAGGGGCACAGATACGCAGTATTTT
CASSLPTRGTDTQYF
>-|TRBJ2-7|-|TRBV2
TGTGCCAGCGGGCAAGTTTCCCACGCCGAGCAGTACTTC
CASGQVSHAEQYF
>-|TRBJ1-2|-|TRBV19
TGTGCCAGCCTCGAAGACAGCCCCGGGTATGGCTACACCTTC
CASLEDSPGYGYTF
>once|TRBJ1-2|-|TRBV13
TGTGCCAGCAGCCAACGACTTGGCTACACCTTC
CASSQRLGYTF
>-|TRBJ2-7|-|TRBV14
TGTGCCAGCAGCCAAGGTCTAGGGACGGTATACGAGCAGTACTTC
CASSQGLGTVYEQYF
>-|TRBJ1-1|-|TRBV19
TGTGCCAGTACCCCGGGATTGAGTTTGAACACTGAAGCTTTCTTT
CASTPGLSLNTEAFF
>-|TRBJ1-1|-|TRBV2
TGTGCCAGCAGTGACGGGCTCAGTTCTACTGAAGCTTTCTTT
CASSDGLSSTEAFF
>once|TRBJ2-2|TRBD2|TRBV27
TGTGCCAGCAGTTTAGCGGGGGGGCTTTTGGGCGGGGAGCTGTTTTTT
CASSLAGGLLGGELFF
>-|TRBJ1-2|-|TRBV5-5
TGTGCCAGCAGCTATGGCGCGGGGGCCCGATCCTATGGCTACACCTTC
CASSYGAGARSYGYTF
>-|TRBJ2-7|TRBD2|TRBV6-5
TGTGCCAGCATCCGGGGGGGATCCTACGAGCAGTACTTC
CASIRGGSYEQYF
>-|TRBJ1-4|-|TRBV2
TGTGCCAGCATCGAGGGAGTGGGGCGAGAAAAACTGTTTTTT
CASIEGVGREKLFF
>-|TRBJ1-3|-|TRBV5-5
TGTGCCAGCAGCTTGTACGGGACACTCTCTGGAAACACCATATATTTT
CASSLYGTLSGNTIYF
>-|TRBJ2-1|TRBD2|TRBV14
TGTGCCAGCAGCCGCCCCGGGACTAGCGGATACAATGAGCAGTTCTTC
CASSRPGTSGYNEQFF
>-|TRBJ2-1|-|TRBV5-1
TGCGCCAGCAGCTCCTCGGGCAATGAGCAGTTCTTC
CASSSSGNEQFF
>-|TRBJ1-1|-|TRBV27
TGTGCCAGCAGTTTATCGGTTCTGAACACTGAAGCTTTCTTT
CASSLSVLNTEAFF
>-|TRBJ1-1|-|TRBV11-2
TGTGCCAGCAGCTTGGCCACTGAAGCTTTCTTT
CASSLATEAFF
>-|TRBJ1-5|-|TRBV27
TGTGCCAGCAGTTTAATTGGAGGGCTCAATCAGCCCCAGCATTTT
CASSLIGGLNQPQHF
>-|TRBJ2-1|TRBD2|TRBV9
TGTGCCAGCAGCGGAAGGGGACTAGCGGACCAGCAGTTCTTC
CASSGRGLADQQFF
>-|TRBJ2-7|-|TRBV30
TGTGCCTGGGCCCAGGATTCCTACGAGCAGTACTTC
CAWAQDSYEQYF
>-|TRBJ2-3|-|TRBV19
TGTGCCAGTAGTATAGACTGGCAGGGTACAGATACGCAGTATTTT
CASSIDWQGTDTQYF
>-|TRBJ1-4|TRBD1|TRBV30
TGTGCCTGGAGTGTCGCCGGGACAGCAAATGAAAAACTGTTTTTT
CAWSVAGTANEKLFF
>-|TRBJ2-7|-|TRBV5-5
TGTGCCAGCAGCTTGGCGGTGGGCCTAGTGAACGAGCAGTACTTC
CASSLAVGLVNEQYF
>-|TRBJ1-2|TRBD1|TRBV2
TGTGCCAGCAGTGAAGAAGCCAGGGGGCTTGGCTACACCTTC
CASSEEARGLGYTF
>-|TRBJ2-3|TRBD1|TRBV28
TGTGCCAGCAGACAAACAGGGGGGAGCACAGATACGCAGTATTTT
CASRQTGGSTDTQYF
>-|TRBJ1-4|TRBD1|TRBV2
TGTGCCGGCAGTGTATCCGGGACAGTTAATGAAAAACTGTTTTTT
CAGSVSGTVNEKLFF
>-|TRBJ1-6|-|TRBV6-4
TGTGCCAGCAGTCCGGACATCCTAGGCGATTCACCCCTCCACTTT
CASSPDILGDSPLHF
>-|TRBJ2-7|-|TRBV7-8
TGTGCCAGCAGCTGGCGGTGGGGGGGCAGAAAGGAGCAGTACTTC
CASSWRWGGRKEQYF
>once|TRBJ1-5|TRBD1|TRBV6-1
TGTGCCAGCAGTGAATCCCCCTCAGACACAGGGGGCAATCAGCCCCAGCATTTT
CASSESPSDTGGNQPQHF
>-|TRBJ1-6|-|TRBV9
TGTGCCAGCAGCCCCCAAGGTCTAAGTAATTCACCCCTCCACTTT
CASSPQGLSNSPLHF